These 28 T cell receptor beta chains came from one sample sequenced in a study of T cell repertoires in cytomegalovirus infection. Via MiXCR, TCRdb re-called the reads, giving one row per CDR3 protein. Here the sample spans some 230,000 distinct CDR3 sequences, roughly 20% being singletons. The sequencing sample was made of CD8+ T cells from PBMCs. These TCRs come from a human donor in good health (CMV status not recorded). Some clones in this sample may be carry-over from other donors' samples.

This clonotype was seen a few times. A much larger clone lies one base from this, so it may be a read error. Here the CDR3 DNA reads TGTGCCGGCAGCCAAGTCGCTTCCTATAATTCACCCCTCCACTTT. Translated: CAGSQVASYNSPLHF. The J gene is TRBJ1-6, the V gene TRBV14; no definite D call. The CDR3 length is 15 residues. Germline V gives CDR1 SGHDN, CDR2 FVKESK.

This clonotype was observed many times. The J gene is TRBJ1-2, the V gene TRBV2, with D maybe TRBD1 (5 bases). V was clipped by 4 bases and J by 8 bases, with 11 bases between them. CDR3 length: 12 amino acids. Germline V lookup: CDR1 SNHLY, CDR2 FYNNEI. CDR3 sequence reads: CASSAGAMGYTF. The CDR3, as DNA: TGTGCCAGCAGTGCCGGGGCTATGGGCTACACCTTC.

This clonotype has only a few counts. The V gene is TRBV12-3 or TRBV12-4, the J gene TRBJ1-5; 7 nucleotides agree with TRBD1. CDR3 length: 13 amino acids. The junction had 7 bases not matched to a gene; V was cut back by 5 bases and J by 9 bases. The DNA for the CDR3 is TGTGCCAGCAGTGGGACAGTTATCACGCCCCAGCATTTT. Translation gives CASSGTVITPQHF.

In this sample, this clonotype turned up a few times. The chain employs TRBV5-1 and TRBJ2-7; tentatively, D is TRBD1 (5 bases). CDR3 length: 16 amino acids. Germline V gene sequence: CDR1 SGHRS, CDR2 YFSETQ. Between the trimmed V and J ends, which lost 4 bases and 0 bases, there was a span of 17 bases. The CDR3 is CASSGISGRNSYEQYF. DNA of the CDR3: TGCGCCAGCAGCGGGATATCAGGGCGAAACTCCTACGAGCAGTACTTC.

In its sample, this clonotype was seen many times. The gene calls are TRBV4-1 and TRBJ2-1; no clear D. The CDR3 covers 15 residues. The germline CDR1 and CDR2 sequences are MGHRA and YSYEKL. V gave up 0 bases and J gave up 0 bases, with 6 bases separating them. CDR3: CASSQDTPSYNEQFF. The CDR3 DNA reads as TGCGCCAGCAGCCAAGATACTCCCTCCTACAATGAGCAGTTCTTC.

V is TRBV12-3 or TRBV12-4 and J is TRBJ2-3; 9 positions agree with TRBD1. Trimming took 5 bases from V and 2 from J; bases not matched to a gene: 5. This CDR3 is built from 15 residues. In nucleotides, the CDR3 is TGTGCCAGCAGTCTTTGGACAGGGGCCACAGATACGCAGTATTTT. This encodes CASSLWTGATDTQYF.

V and J are TRBV30 and TRBJ1-1, with D unresolved. CDR3 length equals 13 residues. V was cut by 5 bases and J by 3 bases, with 13 bases left in between. CDR1 GTSNPN and CDR2 SVGIG come from the germline V gene (reference sequence). The CDR3 region has the DNA TGTGCCTGGTCCCCGCCAGTTTACACTGAAGCTTTCTTT. It encodes CAWSPPVYTEAFF.

The sample holds many counts of this clonotype. The chain is built from TRBV14 and TRBJ2-6; D not resolved. V was clipped by 3 bases and J by 0 bases, with 18 bases between them. Germline loops: CDR1 SGHDN, CDR2 FVKESK. The CDR3 is made up of 19 amino acids. The CDR3 spells CASSHPAATRRSGANVLTF. The CDR3 DNA reads as TGTGCCAGCAGCCATCCGGCGGCTACTCGACGCTCTGGGGCCAACGTCCTGACTTTC.

This clonotype was observed a few times. The chain joins TRBV20-1 to TRBJ1-1; D might be TRBD1 (6 bases). The germline V and J ends were trimmed by 1 base and 4 bases, with 13 bases remaining between them. CDR3 size: 14 residues. Germline values: CDR1 DFQATT, CDR2 SNEGSKA (reference sequence). The CDR3 DNA sequence: TGCAGTGCTAGAGGGTACAGGGTATCCACTGAAGCTTTCTTT. Its translation is CSARGYRVSTEAFF.

The sample holds many counts of this clonotype. This sequence joins TRBV14 and TRBJ2-1; TRBD1 aligns across 8 bases. V gave up 1 base and J gave up 2 bases; unmatched junction bases: 4. This CDR3 has 16 residues. Per the germline V gene, CDR1 is SGHDN and CDR2 is FVKESK. CDR3 nucleotides: TGTGCCAGCAGCCAAGGTACAGGGGGGCCCTACAATGAGCAGTTCTTC. Its protein product is CASSQGTGGPYNEQFF.

As for this clonotype: A much larger clonotype is one base distant, so this may be a read error. CDR3 loop: CASSLVWYEQYF. The CDR3 DNA reads as TGTGCCAGCAGCTTAGTTTGGTACGAGCAGTACTTC. V usage is TRBV7-2 and J usage is TRBJ2-7; D gene uncertain. V was trimmed by 1 base and J by 4 bases, leaving 5 bases between them. The CDR3 is made up of 12 amino acids. From germline, CDR1 is SGHTA and CDR2 FQGNSA.

The chain links TRBV29-1 to TRBJ2-2, with D perhaps TRBD1 (8 bases). The germline gives CDR1 SQVTM, CDR2 ANQGSEA. The CDR3 runs 16 residues. V lost 4 bases and J lost 1, with 16 bases in between. CDR3 in DNA: TGCAGCGTTGTCAAGGGGGGGACAGGGAACACCGGGGAGCTGTTTTTT. Translated, it gives CSVVKGGTGNTGELFF.

The chain uses TRBV29-1 and TRBJ2-1; D unclear. The V end was cut by 5 bases, the J end by 2 bases, with 10 bases between. This CDR3 has 13 residues. Germline assignment: CDR1 SQVTM and CDR2 ANQGSEA. The CDR3 region has the DNA TGCAGCGTTAGGCAACTTACCTACAATGAGCAGTTCTTC. Translation gives CSVRQLTYNEQFF.

This clonotype was seen only once. This chain connects TRBV20-1 to TRBJ2-1; 10 bases map to TRBD2. The CDR3 runs to 15 residues. V dropped 2 bases and J dropped 4; count of bases not matched to a gene: 5. From germline, CDR1 is DFQATT and CDR2 SNEGSKA (reference sequence). The CDR3 DNA is TGCAGTGCTAGATCTAGCGGGGGCCAATACAATGAGCAGTTCTTC. As protein: CSARSSGGQYNEQFF.

This clonotype was seen repeatedly, ten times or more. V gene TRBV12-3 or TRBV12-4 combines with J gene TRBJ2-3; TRBD1 matches at 7 bases. The trim removed 2 bases at V and 4 bases at J, leaving 9 bases unmatched. The CDR3 has 16 residues. The CDR3 region is CASSLLPRRGSDTQYF. CDR3 nucleotides: TGTGCCAGCAGTTTACTTCCCCGCAGGGGGTCAGATACGCAGTATTTT.

This clonotype appeared many times. The chain is built from TRBV7-8 and TRBJ2-7; D is unresolved. With 5 bases removed from V and 0 bases from J, the gap between germline ends came to 11 bases. Germline CDR1 reads SGHVS; CDR2 reads FQNEAQ. The CDR3 consists of 14 residues. The chain's CDR3 is CASSPVILSYEQYF. For the CDR3, the DNA is TGTGCCAGCAGCCCGGTGATACTCTCCTACGAGCAGTACTTC.

This clonotype was observed a few times. This sequence joins TRBV28 and TRBJ2-3; 7 bases fit TRBD1. Germline assignment: CDR1 MDHEN and CDR2 SYDVKM. The CDR3 covers 17 residues. V lost 5 bases, J lost 1 base, and 12 bases stayed unmatched. The CDR3 spells CASSAGFRGSGTDTQYF. Here the CDR3 DNA reads TGTGCCAGCAGTGCGGGCTTCAGGGGGTCTGGCACAGATACGCAGTATTTT.

This clonotype has a handful of counts. CDR3 amino acids: CATSTRTGYYGYTF. DNA for the CDR3: TGTGCCACCAGCACCCGGACAGGCTACTATGGCTACACCTTC. The chain joins TRBV15 to TRBJ1-2; 7 positions match TRBD1. Germline-derived CDR1 and CDR2 are LNHNV and YYDKDF (reference sequence). The junction had 5 bases not matched to a gene; V was cut back by 4 bases and J by 3 bases. The CDR3 runs to 14 residues.

In its sample, this clonotype was seen a few times. The chain is built from TRBV7-6 and TRBJ1-5; 7 bases align to TRBD1. The CDR3 covers 18 residues. In germline, CDR1 is SGHVS, CDR2 FNYEAQ. V gave up 4 bases and J gave up 3 bases; unmatched junction bases: 15. CDR3 nucleotide sequence: TGTGCCAGCAGCTCCCGGGACAGTTTCTCCCCCCCCAATCAGCCCCAGCATTTT. Its protein is CASSSRDSFSPPNQPQHF.

The V gene is TRBV12-3 or TRBV12-4, the J gene TRBJ2-7; the D gene is possibly TRBD1 (6 bases). This CDR3 spans 14 amino acids. Trimming stripped 6 bases from V and 6 bases from J, with 18 bases between. The CDR3: CASSSTGARGEQYF. In DNA form, the CDR3 reads TGTGCCAGCAGCTCCACCGGGGCCAGGGGCGAGCAGTACTTC.

This clonotype was seen repeatedly, ten times or more. This CDR3 is CASSQDPGLQNIQYF. In DNA, the CDR3 is TGCGCCAGCAGCCAAGATCCGGGCCTCCAAAACATTCAGTACTTC. This chain connects TRBV4-1 to TRBJ2-4, with D hard to call. The CDR3 spans 15 residues. Germline CDR1 is MGHRA and CDR2 is YSYEKL. V was pared by 0 bases and J by 5 bases, with 11 bases between.

On this clonotype: Given a much more abundant clone one base away, this may be a read error. The conserved closing phenylalanine or tryptophan is absent in this CDR3, likely reflecting a read error. This chain uses TRBV28 with TRBJ1-6, with 8 positions matching TRBD1. CDR1 and CDR2 (germline): MDHEN, SYDVKM. This CDR3 spans 15 amino acids. Trimming removed 5 bases from V and 9 bases from J; junction bases left unmatched: 9. The CDR3 reads CASSLLGTGRSPLHV. The CDR3 bases are TGTGCCAGCAGTCTACTAGGGACAGGACGTTCACCCCTCCACGTT.

This clonotype was seen repeatedly, ten times or more. The rearrangement joins TRBV10-3 to TRBJ1-2; weak D call: TRBD1 (5 bases). Germline loops: CDR1 ENHRY, CDR2 SYGVKD. This CDR3 is built from 14 residues. Trimming removed 10 bases from V and 0 bases from J, with 15 bases in between. CDR3 loop: CATQTAPTNYGYTF. The CDR3 DNA reads TGTGCCACCCAGACAGCTCCTACTAACTATGGCTACACCTTC.

This clonotype has just a few counts. This rearrangement joins TRBV7-9 to TRBJ1-1; D is unresolved. The CDR3 has 12 amino acids. The V and J ends lost 0 bases and 11 bases respectively, with 10 bases between them. Germline V CDR1 and CDR2: SEHNR, FQNEAQ (reference sequence). This chain's CDR3 is CASSLANWLAFF. The DNA for the CDR3 is TGTGCCAGCAGCTTAGCGAATTGGCTGGCTTTCTTT. Combining the CDR3 with reference TRBV7-9 and TRBJ1-1 gives the whole variable domain DTGVSQNPRHKITKRGQNVTFRCDPISEHNRLYWYRQTLGQGPEFLTYFQNEAQLEKSRLLSDRFSAERPKGSFSTLEIQRTEQGDSAMYLCASSLANWLAFFGQGTRLTVV.

This clonotype was observed many times. The chain has TRBV7-2 and TRBJ2-7; TRBD2 matches 11 bases. Germline V gene sequence: CDR1 SGHTA, CDR2 FQGNSA. The CDR3 is made up of 17 amino acids. After removal of 1 base from V and 3 bases from J, the junction contained 8 bases not matched to a gene. DNA for the CDR3: TGTGCCAGCAGCTTAGACGATACGGGACTAGCGGTCTACGAGCAGTACTTC. Translated: CASSLDDTGLAVYEQYF.

As DNA, the CDR3 is TGTGCCAGCAGTAAATCTACTTCGGCAGGCTACACCTTC. Translated, it gives CASSKSTSAGYTF. J is TRBJ1-2 and V is TRBV25-1; D gene uncertain. CDR3 size: 13 residues. V lost 5 bases to trimming and J lost 8 bases, with 15 bases between them. From germline, CDR1 is MGHDK and CDR2 SYGVNS.

This clonotype was seen repeatedly, ten times or more. The V call is TRBV28, the J call TRBJ1-5, with a weak D call TRBD1 (6 bases). The germline CDR1 and CDR2 sequences are MDHEN and SYDVKM. V lost 3 bases, J lost 4 bases, and 22 bases lay in between. The CDR3 sequence is 18 residues long. The CDR3 sequence: CASSFPSSDQGSNQPQHF. CDR3 DNA: TGTGCCAGCAGTTTTCCGTCTAGCGACCAGGGGTCGAATCAGCCCCAGCATTTT.

This clonotype was counted a few times. The genes are TRBV6-5 and TRBJ1-1; D uncertain. The germline CDR1 and CDR2 sequences are MNHEY and SVGAGI. The length of the CDR3 is 14 residues. V dropped 2 bases and J dropped 4 bases, with 11 bases sitting between them. In DNA form, the CDR3 reads TGTGCCAGCAGTTACGGGCAGGTTGGCACTGAAGCTTTCTTT. Translation: CASSYGQVGTEAFF.